These T cell receptor beta chains were read from a single sample in a study of blood T cell repertoires in COVID-19. Sequencing was performed with immunoSEQ multiplex PCR; in TCRdb, only in-frame clones are kept and a portion is missing. The table records around 290,000 clones, approximately 86% of them present only once. Input material: PBMCs or T cells enriched from blood (not recorded which). The receptors derive from a woman aged 30 to 39 who had recovered from COVID-19. Both conserved end residues are part of each CDR3. The D gene is left open where the match is weak. Expanded clones get a size class; other rows say once, few or many, or leave the size out.

clone_size: -; j_call: TRBJ1-1; v_call: TRBV7-9; d_call: -; cdr3_nt: TGTGCCAGCAGCGCACAGGACAGACCGAACACTGAAGCTTTCTTT; cdr3_aa: CASSAQDRPNTEAFF
clone_size: once; j_call: TRBJ1-3; v_call: TRBV7-2; d_call: -; cdr3_nt: TGTGCCAGCAGCTTGGGCAGAAACACCGGAAACACCATATATTTT; cdr3_aa: CASSLGRNTGNTIYF
clone_size: -; j_call: TRBJ2-7; v_call: TRBV5-1; d_call: TRBD2; cdr3_nt: TGCGCCAGCCGGGGGGGACTACCGGTCGACGAGCAGTACTTC; cdr3_aa: CASRGGLPVDEQYF
clone_size: -; j_call: TRBJ2-1; v_call: TRBV7-2; d_call: TRBD1; cdr3_nt: TGTGCCAGCAGCTTAAGGACAGGGACGCATGAGCAGTTCTTC; cdr3_aa: CASSLRTGTHEQFF
clone_size: few; j_call: TRBJ1-1; v_call: TRBV28; d_call: -; cdr3_nt: TGTGCCAGCAGTTTTGGGGGGGATTACACTGAAGCTTTCTTT; cdr3_aa: CASSFGGDYTEAFF
clone_size: once; j_call: TRBJ1-6; v_call: TRBV6-5; d_call: -; cdr3_nt: TGTGCCAGCATCCGTAGTGGGCAGGATGGGTCACCCCTCCACTTT; cdr3_aa: CASIRSGQDGSPLHF
clone_size: -; j_call: TRBJ2-1; v_call: TRBV13; d_call: -; cdr3_nt: -; cdr3_aa: CASSLNWGQGTEFF
clone_size: -; j_call: TRBJ1-5; v_call: TRBV19; d_call: -; cdr3_nt: TGTGCCAGTAGTATTTTACGGGATAGCAATCAGCCCCAGCATTTT; cdr3_aa: CASSILRDSNQPQHF
clone_size: -; j_call: TRBJ2-3; v_call: TRBV27; d_call: -; cdr3_nt: TGTGCCAGCAGGAAGAGCCCAGATACGCAGTATTTT; cdr3_aa: CASRKSPDTQYF
clone_size: -; j_call: TRBJ2-7; v_call: TRBV7-9; d_call: TRBD1; cdr3_nt: TGTGCCAGCAGCTTGGGACAGGGCCGGTACGAGCAGTACTTC; cdr3_aa: CASSLGQGRYEQYF
clone_size: -; j_call: TRBJ2-7; v_call: TRBV27; d_call: TRBD1; cdr3_nt: TGTGCCAGCAGCCCCGGGACAGGGGGCTACGAGCAGTACTTC; cdr3_aa: CASSPGTGGYEQYF
clone_size: -; j_call: TRBJ1-1; v_call: TRBV7-9; d_call: -; cdr3_nt: TGTGCCAGCAGCTTGAAGCAGAACACTGAAGCTTTCTTT; cdr3_aa: CASSLKQNTEAFF
clone_size: -; j_call: TRBJ2-1; v_call: TRBV2; d_call: -; cdr3_nt: TGTGCCAGCAGTCAAGGGCTGGGAGGTCCCTACAATGAGCAGTTCTTC; cdr3_aa: CASSQGLGGPYNEQFF
clone_size: many; j_call: TRBJ1-5; v_call: TRBV11-3; d_call: TRBD1; cdr3_nt: TGTGCCAGCAGCTTAGGGGGACAGGGGGGTTTCTTAGTGGATCAGCCCCAGCATTTT; cdr3_aa: CASSLGGQGGFLVDQPQHF
clone_size: -; j_call: TRBJ2-5; v_call: TRBV9; d_call: -; cdr3_nt: TGTGCCAGCAGCCCTTACGGGGAGATGGTCCAGTACTTC; cdr3_aa: CASSPYGEMVQYF
clone_size: -; j_call: TRBJ1-2; v_call: TRBV28; d_call: TRBD1; cdr3_nt: TGTGCCAGCAGTCCGAGGGACAGGGGACCCTATGGCTACACCTTC; cdr3_aa: CASSPRDRGPYGYTF
clone_size: -; j_call: TRBJ1-3; v_call: TRBV28; d_call: TRBD1; cdr3_nt: TGTGCCAGCAGTTCCCCCGTTGGGACAGGGGCAAGCACCATATATTTT; cdr3_aa: CASSSPVGTGASTIYF
clone_size: -; j_call: TRBJ2-3; v_call: TRBV6-5; d_call: -; cdr3_nt: TGTGCCAGCAGTTACGCCAGGGGGGCAGATACGCAGTATTTT; cdr3_aa: CASSYARGADTQYF
clone_size: -; j_call: TRBJ1-5; v_call: TRBV12-3/TRBV12-4; d_call: -; cdr3_nt: TGTGCCAGCAGTTCAGTGGAGGATCAGCCCCAGCATTTT; cdr3_aa: CASSSVEDQPQHF
clone_size: few; j_call: TRBJ1-5; v_call: TRBV30; d_call: -; cdr3_nt: TGTGCCTGGAGTCCAGGACAGATGGGCAATCAGCCCCAGCATTTT; cdr3_aa: CAWSPGQMGNQPQHF
clone_size: -; j_call: TRBJ2-3; v_call: TRBV30; d_call: TRBD1; cdr3_nt: TGTGCCTGGAACCCAGGGGGAGATACGCAGTATTTT; cdr3_aa: CAWNPGGDTQYF
clone_size: -; j_call: TRBJ1-6; v_call: TRBV5-4; d_call: TRBD1; cdr3_nt: TGTGCCAGCAGCTTGGACAGGGGTCGCCCGATTAATTCACCCCTCCACTTT; cdr3_aa: CASSLDRGRPINSPLHF
clone_size: few; j_call: TRBJ2-7; v_call: TRBV12-2; d_call: -; cdr3_nt: TGTGCAAGTCGCTTAGGCCTAGGAGTCGTCGGACTAGCGGGGCGCCGGGGGAACGAGCAGTACTTC; cdr3_aa: CASRLGLGVVGLAGRRGNEQYF
clone_size: -; j_call: TRBJ2-5; v_call: TRBV29-1; d_call: -; cdr3_nt: TGCAGCGCCGAAGGCCGGGTCCAAGAGACCCAGTACTTC; cdr3_aa: CSAEGRVQETQYF
clone_size: few; j_call: TRBJ1-4; v_call: TRBV7-2; d_call: TRBD1; cdr3_nt: TGTGCCAGCAGCTACGGACAGGGGGCAAAACTGTTTTTT; cdr3_aa: CASSYGQGAKLFF
clone_size: -; j_call: TRBJ2-7; v_call: TRBV2; d_call: TRBD2; cdr3_nt: TGTGCCAGCAAACCGGGACTAGCGTACGAGCAGTACTTC; cdr3_aa: CASKPGLAYEQYF
clone_size: -; j_call: TRBJ2-7; v_call: TRBV7-2; d_call: TRBD2; cdr3_nt: TGTGCCAGCAGCTCACATAGCGGGAGTCTTTACGAGCAGTACTTC; cdr3_aa: CASSSHSGSLYEQYF
clone_size: -; j_call: TRBJ2-7; v_call: TRBV28; d_call: TRBD2; cdr3_nt: TGTGCCAGCAGCCCGGGGGGGAGCGAGCAGTACTTC; cdr3_aa: CASSPGGSEQYF
clone_size: -; j_call: TRBJ1-2; v_call: TRBV5-6; d_call: TRBD1; cdr3_nt: TGTGCCAGCAGCGACAGGGTTGGCTACACCTTC; cdr3_aa: CASSDRVGYTF
clone_size: -; j_call: TRBJ1-1; v_call: TRBV18; d_call: TRBD1; cdr3_nt: TGTGCCAGCTTAGAAACAGGGGACACTGAAGCTTTCTTT; cdr3_aa: CASLETGDTEAFF
clone_size: -; j_call: TRBJ1-1; v_call: TRBV27; d_call: -; cdr3_nt: TGTGCCAGACCGGGTGAGTGGAATTTCTTT; cdr3_aa: CARPGEWNFF
clone_size: -; j_call: TRBJ1-2; v_call: TRBV28; d_call: -; cdr3_nt: TGTGCCAGCAGTCCCCAATATGGCTACACCTTC; cdr3_aa: CASSPQYGYTF
clone_size: -; j_call: TRBJ1-5; v_call: TRBV9; d_call: -; cdr3_nt: TGTGCCAGCAGCGTAGAGGGGAAGAGCAATCAGCCCCAGCATTTT; cdr3_aa: CASSVEGKSNQPQHF